The table lists the clone carrying this TCR beta chain with a count of one. Its antigen is currently unknown. The CDR3 totals 13 residues. With 9 bases removed from V and 5 bases from J, the gap between germline ends came to 14 bases. Germline V gene sequence: CDR1 MDHEN, CDR2 SYDVKM. This sample was taken from a study of T cell responses to AZD1222 COVID-19 vaccine. Regarding the study as a whole: Targeting of unmutated variant regions was reportedly seen in nearly half of spike-specific TCRs. Scientists sampled the repertoires only once the peak T cell response had passed. Receipt of two AZD1222 doses was followed by a rise in Spike-specific TCR breadth and depth. Donors skewed white British and female; clonal diversity was possibly underestimated.

The assay was immunoSEQ multiplex PCR, and TCRdb's table has in-frame clones only and misses some. The data hold some 63,000 clones, with roughly 89% observed a single time. The sequences come from peripheral blood, collected 28 days after the second AZD1222 dose. The TCR was taken from an adult who received the AZD1222 COVID-19 vaccine. The genes are TRBV28 and TRBJ1-5, with D perhaps matching TRBD1 (6 bases). This chain's CDR3 is CASSTGLDQPQHF. DNA of the CDR3: TGTGCCAGTTCAACAGGGCTGGATCAGCCCCAGCATTTT.